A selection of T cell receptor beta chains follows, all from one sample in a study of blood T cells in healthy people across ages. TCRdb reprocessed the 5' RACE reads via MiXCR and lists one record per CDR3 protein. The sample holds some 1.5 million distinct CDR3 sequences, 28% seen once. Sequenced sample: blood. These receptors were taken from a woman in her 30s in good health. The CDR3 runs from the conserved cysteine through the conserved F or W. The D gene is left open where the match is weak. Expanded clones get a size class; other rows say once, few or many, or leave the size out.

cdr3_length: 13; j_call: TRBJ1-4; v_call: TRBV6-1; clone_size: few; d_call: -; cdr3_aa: CASIDSLNEKLFF; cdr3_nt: TGTGCCAGCATCGACAGCCTTAATGAAAAACTGTTTTTT
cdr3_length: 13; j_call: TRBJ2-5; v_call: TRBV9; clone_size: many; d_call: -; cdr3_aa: CASSVNGRETQYF; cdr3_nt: TGTGCCAGCAGCGTAAATGGTCGTGAGACCCAGTACTTC
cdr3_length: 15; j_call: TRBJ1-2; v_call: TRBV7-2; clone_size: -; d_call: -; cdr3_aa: CASSPETGLVRGYTF; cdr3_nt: TGTGCCAGCAGCCCCGAGACAGGCTTAGTGAGGGGCTACACCTTC
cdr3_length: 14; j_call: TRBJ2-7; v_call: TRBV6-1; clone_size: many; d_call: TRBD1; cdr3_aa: CASSPDRRAYEQYF; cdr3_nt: TGTGCCAGCAGTCCGGACAGGCGCGCCTACGAGCAGTACTTC
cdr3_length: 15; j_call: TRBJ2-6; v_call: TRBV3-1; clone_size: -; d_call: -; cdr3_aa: CASSLDFPGANVLTF; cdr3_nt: TGTGCCAGCAGCCTCGACTTTCCTGGGGCCAACGTCCTGACTTTC
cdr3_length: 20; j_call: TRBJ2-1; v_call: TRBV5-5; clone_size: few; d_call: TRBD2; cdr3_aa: CASSLVYSSASGRARNEQFF; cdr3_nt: TGTGCCAGCAGCTTGGTCTACTCGAGTGCAAGCGGGAGGGCCAGAAATGAGCAGTTCTTC
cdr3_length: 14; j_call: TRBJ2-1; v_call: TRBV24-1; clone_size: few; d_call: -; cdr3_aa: CATQEGAANNEQFF; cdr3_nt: TGTGCCACCCAGGAGGGGGCGGCAAATAATGAGCAGTTCTTC
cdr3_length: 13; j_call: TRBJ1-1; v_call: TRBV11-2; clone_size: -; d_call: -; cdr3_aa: CASSRGRSTEAFF; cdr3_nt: TGTGCCAGCAGCAGAGGGAGGTCCACTGAAGCTTTCTTT
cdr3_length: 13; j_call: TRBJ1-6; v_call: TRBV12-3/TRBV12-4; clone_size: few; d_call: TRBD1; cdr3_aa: CASTGQGGSPLHF; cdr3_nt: TGTGCCAGCACCGGACAGGGGGGATCACCCCTCCACTTT
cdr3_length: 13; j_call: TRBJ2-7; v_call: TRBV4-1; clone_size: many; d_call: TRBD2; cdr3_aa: CASSQTGGQGQYF; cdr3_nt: TGCGCCAGCAGCCAAACGGGGGGGCAAGGGCAGTACTTC
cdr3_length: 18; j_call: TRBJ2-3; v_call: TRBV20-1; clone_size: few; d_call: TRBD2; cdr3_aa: CSARSGLAGAYSTDTQYF; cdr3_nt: TGCAGTGCTCGATCGGGACTAGCGGGGGCCTATAGCACAGATACGCAGTATTTT
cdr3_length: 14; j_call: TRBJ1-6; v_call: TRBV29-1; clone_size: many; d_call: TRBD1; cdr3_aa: CSATAGTGDSPLHF; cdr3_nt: TGCAGCGCTACCGCCGGGACAGGTGATTCACCCCTCCACTTT
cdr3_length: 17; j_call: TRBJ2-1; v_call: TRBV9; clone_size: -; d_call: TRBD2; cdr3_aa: CAGSVHHLAGPYNEQFF; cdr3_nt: TGTGCCGGCAGCGTACACCATCTAGCGGGCCCCTACAATGAGCAGTTCTTC
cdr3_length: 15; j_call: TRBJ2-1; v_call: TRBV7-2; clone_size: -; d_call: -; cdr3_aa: CASSRSVSSAYEQFF; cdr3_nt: TGTGCCAGCAGCCGGAGTGTGAGCAGCGCCTACGAGCAGTTCTTC
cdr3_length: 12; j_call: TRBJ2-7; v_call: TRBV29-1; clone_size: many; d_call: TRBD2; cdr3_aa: CSAQRGAYEQYF; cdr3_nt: TGCAGCGCCCAGCGGGGTGCCTACGAGCAGTACTTC
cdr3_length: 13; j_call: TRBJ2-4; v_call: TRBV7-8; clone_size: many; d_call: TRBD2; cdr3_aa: CASSSYQRDNQYF; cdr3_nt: TGTGCCAGCAGCTCCTACCAGCGGGATAATCAGTACTTC
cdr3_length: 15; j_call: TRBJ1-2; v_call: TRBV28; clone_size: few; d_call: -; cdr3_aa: CASRLGAGPYYGYTF; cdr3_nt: TGTGCCAGCAGATTAGGGGCAGGGCCCTACTATGGCTACACCTTC
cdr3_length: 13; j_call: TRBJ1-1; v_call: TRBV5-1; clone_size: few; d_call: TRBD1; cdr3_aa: CASRTGKNTEAFF; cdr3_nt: TGCGCCAGTAGGACAGGAAAGAACACTGAAGCTTTCTTT
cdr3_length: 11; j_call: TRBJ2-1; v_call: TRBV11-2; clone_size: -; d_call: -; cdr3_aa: CASSWRRREFF; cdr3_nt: TGTGCCAGCAGCTGGCGGCGACGAGAGTTCTTC
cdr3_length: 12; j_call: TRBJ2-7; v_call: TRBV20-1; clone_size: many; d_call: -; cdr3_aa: CSAEVGTYEQYF; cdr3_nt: TGCAGTGCGGAAGTCGGGACTTACGAGCAGTACTTC